This is a list of T cell receptor beta chains from one sample in a study of shared clonotypes between healthy human individuals. The protocol was immunoSEQ multiplex PCR, while the TCRdb copy is restricted to in-frame clones and leaves out a portion. The sample has fewer than 600,000 clones, more than 65% seen once. Material: PBMCs. These receptors all come from a woman in her thirties or forties in good health. Some clones in this sample may be carry-over from other donors' samples. Both conserved end residues are trimmed from each CDR3. Each record gives: J gene, D gene, V gene, CDR3 protein. The D gene is left open where the match is weak.

J gene: TRBJ2-3; D gene: .; V gene: TRBV28; CDR3 protein: ASNGWDTQY
J gene: TRBJ2-3; D gene: TRBD1; V gene: TRBV27; CDR3 protein: ASSLRPTGGLVTQY
J gene: TRBJ2-1; D gene: .; V gene: TRBV4-1; CDR3 protein: ASSQERGDYNEQF
J gene: TRBJ2-7; D gene: TRBD1; V gene: TRBV4-1; CDR3 protein: ASSQSLGQGKNEQY
J gene: TRBJ1-5; D gene: .; V gene: TRBV30; CDR3 protein: AWCKDSNQPQH
J gene: TRBJ1-3; D gene: .; V gene: TRBV28; CDR3 protein: ASISPGANTIY
J gene: TRBJ1-2; D gene: .; V gene: TRBV29-1; CDR3 protein: SVADSYGYT
J gene: TRBJ2-7; D gene: TRBD2; V gene: TRBV28; CDR3 protein: ASIGSGNEQY
J gene: TRBJ2-5; D gene: TRBD2; V gene: TRBV12-5; CDR3 protein: ASAKGLAGGWETQY
J gene: TRBJ2-4; D gene: TRBD1; V gene: TRBV5-1; CDR3 protein: ASSPDSTGGLWQNIQY
J gene: TRBJ2-1; D gene: .; V gene: TRBV9; CDR3 protein: ASSPGGGGSYNEQF
J gene: TRBJ2-5; D gene: .; V gene: TRBV2; CDR3 protein: ASRRGFWETQY
J gene: TRBJ2-3; D gene: TRBD2; V gene: TRBV5-4; CDR3 protein: ASSSPTSGNTGDTQY
J gene: TRBJ2-1; D gene: .; V gene: TRBV12-1; CDR3 protein: ASTPGRANVCEQF
J gene: TRBJ1-1; D gene: .; V gene: TRBV30; CDR3 protein: AWRGDKLKNTEAF
J gene: TRBJ1-2; D gene: TRBD1; V gene: TRBV5-1; CDR3 protein: ASSLEPDRGSFHGYT
J gene: TRBJ2-3; D gene: TRBD2; V gene: TRBV5-6; CDR3 protein: ASSLVRRLATDTQY
J gene: .; D gene: TRBD1; V gene: TRBV29-1; CDR3 protein: SAMTGETDEQY
J gene: TRBJ2-7; D gene: .; V gene: TRBV27; CDR3 protein: ASSLDSGWSKQY
J gene: TRBJ2-5; D gene: .; V gene: TRBV7-7; CDR3 protein: ASSPYVVQETQY
J gene: TRBJ1-1; D gene: .; V gene: TRBV6-5; CDR3 protein: ASGQGPEAF
J gene: TRBJ2-7; D gene: TRBD1; V gene: TRBV28; CDR3 protein: ASSPPGTGPSELSYEQY
J gene: TRBJ2-7; D gene: .; V gene: TRBV7-9; CDR3 protein: ASSLSVEQY
J gene: TRBJ2-7; D gene: TRBD1; V gene: TRBV19; CDR3 protein: ASRSGTGEAEQY
J gene: TRBJ2-1; D gene: .; V gene: TRBV6-6; CDR3 protein: ASSEQSSYEQF
J gene: TRBJ2-7; D gene: TRBD1; V gene: TRBV28; CDR3 protein: ASSRGYRRGTGPWEQY
J gene: TRBJ2-2; D gene: .; V gene: TRBV7-6; CDR3 protein: ASSYNRGGAGELF
J gene: TRBJ2-5; D gene: TRBD2; V gene: TRBV30; CDR3 protein: AWSLGTSGQKETQY
J gene: TRBJ1-1; D gene: .; V gene: TRBV7-7; CDR3 protein: ASSALIDTEAF
J gene: TRBJ2-1; D gene: TRBD2; V gene: TRBV6-6; CDR3 protein: ASGGGTSGSHEQF
J gene: TRBJ2-7; D gene: .; V gene: TRBV28; CDR3 protein: ASSISDSSYEQY
J gene: TRBJ1-5; D gene: .; V gene: TRBV10-2; CDR3 protein: ASSESRADQPQH
J gene: TRBJ2-7; D gene: .; V gene: TRBV15; CDR3 protein: ATGPFGAGATGEQY
J gene: TRBJ1-1; D gene: .; V gene: TRBV29-1; CDR3 protein: SATDTLNTEAF
J gene: TRBJ2-7; D gene: TRBD1; V gene: TRBV2; CDR3 protein: ASSPDRGSAYEQY
J gene: TRBJ2-7; D gene: TRBD1; V gene: TRBV28; CDR3 protein: ASRGTGGYEQY
J gene: TRBJ1-5; D gene: TRBD1; V gene: TRBV10-3; CDR3 protein: AISQDRGNNQPQH
J gene: TRBJ1-1; D gene: .; V gene: TRBV6-5; CDR3 protein: ASSTTTEMNTEAF
J gene: TRBJ2-2; D gene: TRBD1; V gene: TRBV7-3; CDR3 protein: ASSRTGATNTGELF
J gene: TRBJ2-1; D gene: TRBD2; V gene: TRBV6-5; CDR3 protein: ASSRTSGGEQF
J gene: TRBJ2-3; D gene: TRBD2; V gene: TRBV14; CDR3 protein: ASSQKLAGVLKDTQY
J gene: TRBJ2-6; D gene: .; V gene: TRBV4-1; CDR3 protein: ASSPYPGAVYSGANVLT
J gene: TRBJ2-5; D gene: .; V gene: TRBV29-1; CDR3 protein: SVLHGETQY
J gene: TRBJ2-7; D gene: .; V gene: TRBV9; CDR3 protein: ASSVATTEGGALYEQY
J gene: TRBJ2-3; D gene: .; V gene: TRBV28; CDR3 protein: ASSLGPDTQY
J gene: TRBJ1-1; D gene: .; V gene: TRBV18; CDR3 protein: ASSTTENTEAF
J gene: TRBJ2-7; D gene: TRBD2; V gene: TRBV7-9; CDR3 protein: ASSSLAGAHEQY
J gene: TRBJ2-2; D gene: TRBD1; V gene: TRBV6-5; CDR3 protein: ASSLGQGYTGELF
J gene: TRBJ2-5; D gene: .; V gene: TRBV2; CDR3 protein: ASSEAGKTQY
J gene: TRBJ1-2; D gene: .; V gene: TRBV6-5; CDR3 protein: ASKSGQGYGYT
J gene: TRBJ2-2; D gene: .; V gene: TRBV30; CDR3 protein: AWRRAGFDWDTGELF
J gene: TRBJ1-5; D gene: .; V gene: TRBV19; CDR3 protein: ASKQGTSNQPQH
J gene: TRBJ1-5; D gene: .; V gene: TRBV6-1; CDR3 protein: ASSEFGALGQPQH
J gene: TRBJ1-2; D gene: .; V gene: TRBV6-4; CDR3 protein: ASSDPGEGWNYGYT
J gene: TRBJ2-7; D gene: TRBD2; V gene: TRBV27; CDR3 protein: ASSLSVAGGGEQY
J gene: TRBJ2-3; D gene: TRBD2; V gene: TRBV30; CDR3 protein: AWTSGMGADTQY
J gene: TRBJ2-7; D gene: TRBD1; V gene: TRBV7-9; CDR3 protein: ASSRVGTGGDEQY